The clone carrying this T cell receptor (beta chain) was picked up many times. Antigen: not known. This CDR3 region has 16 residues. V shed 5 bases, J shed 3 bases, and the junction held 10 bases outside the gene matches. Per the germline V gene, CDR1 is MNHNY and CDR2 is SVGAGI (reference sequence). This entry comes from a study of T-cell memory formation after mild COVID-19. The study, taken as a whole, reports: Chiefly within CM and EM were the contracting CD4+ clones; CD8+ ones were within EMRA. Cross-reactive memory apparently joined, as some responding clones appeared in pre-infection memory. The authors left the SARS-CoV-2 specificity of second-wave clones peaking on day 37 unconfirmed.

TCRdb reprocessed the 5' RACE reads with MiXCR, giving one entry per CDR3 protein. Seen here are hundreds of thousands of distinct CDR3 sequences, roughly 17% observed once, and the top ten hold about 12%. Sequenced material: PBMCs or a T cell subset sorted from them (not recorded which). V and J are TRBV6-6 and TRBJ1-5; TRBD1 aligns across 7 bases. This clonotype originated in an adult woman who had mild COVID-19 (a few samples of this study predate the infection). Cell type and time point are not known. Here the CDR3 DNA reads TGTGCCAGCAGTCCACCAAACAGGGGATCCAATCAGCCCCAGCATTTT. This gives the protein CASSPPNRGSNQPQHF.